This TCR beta chain was retrieved from a study of CD8+CD57+ T cells in acquired aplastic anemia. Genomic DNA acted as the template from which TCR beta VDJ combination and CDR3 sequence profiling were carried out. TCRdb recomputed calls from the reads with MiXCR, one row per CDR3 protein. The profile shows 300,000 or so distinct CDR3 sequences, 56% of them singletons. This receptor was identified in a human donor with severe aplastic anemia or a healthy control (not recorded which). The sample was sorted CD4+, CD8+, or CD8+CD57+ T cells (not recorded which) from PBMCs.

In DNA form, the CDR3 reads TGTGCCATCAGTGAGCCTTGGACCAGCGGCTACGAGCAGTACTTC. Its protein product is CAISEPWTSGYEQYF. The genes are TRBV10-3 and TRBJ2-7; the D gene is possibly TRBD2 (5 bases). V was clipped by 2 bases and J by 3 bases, with 14 bases between them. This CDR3 has 15 amino acids. CDR1 is ENHRY, CDR2 SYGVKD, per germline.